The 13 T cell receptor beta chains given below trace back to one sample, sequenced in a study of blood T cells in healthy people across ages. Combining a sample-barcoded 5' primer with a J-beta primer mix, a second PCR ran for 7 to 11 cycles. From the 5' RACE reads, TCRdb called clonotypes with MiXCR, one entry per CDR3 protein. Among 600,000 or so distinct CDR3 sequences, 40% to 55% were seen once, and the ten largest hold under 30%. Sequencing was carried out using blood. These receptors originate from an elderly man in good health.

This clonotype has at least ten counts. The chain combines TRBV6-5 with TRBJ2-5; a weak D match, TRBD2 (6 bases). Trimming left V 0 bases short and J 4 bases short, with 6 bases between. The CDR3 is made up of 13 amino acids. Germline CDR1 and CDR2: MNHEY and SVGAGI. The CDR3 nucleotides read TGTGCCAGCAGTTACTCGCGGGGAGAGACCCAGTACTTC. The encoded protein is CASSYSRGETQYF.

The chain carries TRBV7-2 and TRBJ1-1; no clear D gene. Germline CDR1 is SGHTA and CDR2 is FQGNSA. V was pared by 5 bases and J by 2 bases, with 15 bases between. The CDR3 spans 15 residues. Written as DNA, the CDR3 is TGTGCCAGCAGCCCCTTCGGGCAAAGCAACACTGAAGCTTTCTTT. This codes for CASSPFGQSNTEAFF.

The chain employs TRBV28 and TRBJ2-3; perhaps TRBD1 as D (5 bases). Germline V gene data show CDR1 as MDHEN and CDR2 as SYDVKM. The CDR3 extends over 13 amino acids. V lost 6 bases to trimming and J lost 5 bases, with 12 bases between them. CDR3 loop: CASSPLQGDTQYF. The CDR3 region has the DNA TGTGCCAGCAGCCCCCTTCAGGGAGATACGCAGTATTTT.

This clonotype has more than one count but fewer than ten. The rearrangement uses TRBV11-2 and TRBJ2-1; possible D gene TRBD2, 6 bases. This CDR3 spans 14 amino acids. Trimming took off 4 bases at V and 4 bases at J, with 11 bases between the two ends. Germline lookup yields CDR1 SGHAT and CDR2 FQNNGV. The CDR3 sequence is CASSWAGRYNEQFF. CDR3 in DNA: TGTGCCAGCAGCTGGGCCGGGAGATACAATGAGCAGTTCTTC.

There are a few counts of this clonotype. V gene TRBV20-1 combines with J gene TRBJ2-5, with 13 bases that match TRBD2. The CDR3 is made up of 16 amino acids. CDR1 is DFQATT, CDR2 SNEGSKA, per germline (reference sequence). V gave up 3 bases and J gave up 5 bases; unmatched junction bases: 9. The CDR3 bases are TGCAGTGCTAGCTCCGGGACTAGCGGGGCCGGTGAGACCCAGTACTTC. It specifies CSASSGTSGAGETQYF.

The chain couples TRBV9 to TRBJ1-2; maybe TRBD1 (6 bases). This CDR3 contains 14 residues. The V end was cut by 3 bases, the J end by 8 bases, with 17 bases between. In germline, CDR1 is SGDLS, CDR2 YYNGEE. CDR3 residues: CASSARGGAGGYTF. CDR3 bases: TGTGCCAGCAGCGCCCGCGGGGGGGCAGGGGGCTACACCTTC.

The V gene is TRBV7-6, the J gene TRBJ2-3; D may be TRBD2 (6 bases). CDR1 is SGHVS, CDR2 FNYEAQ, per germline. The CDR3 loop spans 16 amino acids. Trimming stripped 5 bases from V and 6 bases from J, with 21 bases between. This chain's CDR3 is CASSSRAGPPYDTQYF. Here the CDR3 DNA reads TGTGCCAGCAGCAGCCGGGCGGGGCCTCCTTACGATACGCAGTATTTT.

This clonotype was counted a few times. The chain links TRBV9 to TRBJ2-3; a possible D gene is TRBD2 (5 bases). V shed 0 bases and J shed 2 bases, with 7 bases lying between them. CDR1 and CDR2 (germline): SGDLS, YYNGEE. The CDR3 covers 14 residues. The CDR3 is CASSVVALTDTQYF. DNA for the CDR3: TGTGCCAGCAGCGTAGTAGCGCTCACAGATACGCAGTATTTT. Using reference TRBV9 and TRBJ2-3 for the parts outside the CDR3, the full variable domain is DSGVTQTPKHLITATGQRVTLRCSPRSGDLSVYWYQQSLDQGLQFLIQYYNGEERAKGNILERFSAQQFPDLHSELNLSSLELGDSALYFCASSVVALTDTQYFGPGTRLTVL.

The chain combines TRBV7-8 with TRBJ2-1; D might be TRBD2 (6 bases). The CDR3 sequence is 16 residues long. The germline V and J ends were trimmed by 3 bases and 3 bases, with 15 bases remaining between them. Germline CDR1 SGHVS, CDR2 FQNEAQ. DNA for the CDR3: TGTGCCAGCAGCTTTATCGGAGTTAGCGGCTACAATGAGCAGTTCTTC. Its protein is CASSFIGVSGYNEQFF.

V is TRBV29-1 and J is TRBJ2-3; 7 nucleotides agree with TRBD2. Germline-derived CDR1 and CDR2 are SQVTM and ANQGSEA. There are 15 residues in the CDR3. With 7 bases clipped from V and 0 bases from J, the junction kept 10 bases outside the gene matches. The CDR3 is CSGRFSGPSTDTQYF. The CDR3 region has the DNA TGCAGCGGCCGATTTAGCGGGCCTAGCACAGATACGCAGTATTTT.

This clonotype was recorded many times. V and J are TRBV6-5 and TRBJ2-1; 10 bases map to TRBD2. This CDR3 contains 17 residues. Trimming at V came to 3 bases and at J to 7 bases, leaving 12 bases not matched to a gene. CDR1 is MNHEY, CDR2 SVGAGI, per germline. The CDR3 region is CASSYLYLSGRTNEQFF. The CDR3 nucleotides read TGTGCCAGCAGTTATCTATACCTTAGCGGGAGGACGAATGAGCAGTTCTTC.

CDR3 region: CASSQGPSSYNEQYF. The CDR3 bases are TGTGCCAGCAGCCAGGGGCCGAGCTCCTACAATGAGCAGTACTTC. The chain recombines TRBV3-1 with TRBJ2-1, with a tentative D call TRBD1 (5 bases). The end of the DNA aligns better with TRBJ2-7, so the J call may be wrong. From germline, CDR1 is LGHDT and CDR2 YNNKEL (reference sequence). The CDR3 length is 15 residues.

The chain joins TRBV20-1 to TRBJ2-6, with TRBD1 identical over 8 bases. The junction had 3 bases not matched to a gene; V was cut back by 3 bases and J by 2 bases. The CDR3 covers 15 residues. Germline CDR1 DFQATT, CDR2 SNEGSKA (reference sequence). CDR3 amino acids: CSARGQVTGANVLTF. The CDR3 nucleotides are TGCAGTGCTAGGGGACAGGTTACTGGGGCCAACGTCCTGACTTTC.